The rows below give T cell receptor beta chains drawn from one sample of a study of PD-1 blockade in classical Hodgkin lymphoma. The protocol was immunoSEQ multiplex PCR, while the TCRdb copy is restricted to in-frame clones and leaves out a portion. The sample consists of 90,000 to 130,000 clones, roughly 87% of them appearing once. This specimen consisted of peripheral blood mononuclear cells (PBMCs), obtained before the second cycle of nivolumab. All receptors come from a human donor with classical Hodgkin lymphoma. CDR3s include the opening cysteine and the closing phenylalanine or tryptophan. Fields, in order: V gene, J gene, clone size, D gene, CDR3 protein, CDR3 DNA. A D gene is named only where the DNA matches it firmly. Clone size appears in some rows only: once, few, many, or a class for an expanded clone.

V gene: TRBV14
J gene: TRBJ2-1
clone size: NA
D gene: TRBD1
CDR3 protein: CASSQYRTGGWEQFF
CDR3 DNA: TGTGCCAGCAGCCAATACCGGACAGGGGGCTGGGAGCAGTTCTTC

V gene: TRBV29-1
J gene: TRBJ1-5
clone size: NA
D gene: NA
CDR3 protein: CSVGDGYSNQPQHF
CDR3 DNA: TGCAGCGTCGGCGACGGGTATAGCAATCAGCCCCAGCATTTT

V gene: TRBV28
J gene: TRBJ1-5
clone size: NA
D gene: NA
CDR3 protein: CASSLVGNQPQHF
CDR3 DNA: TGTGCCAGCAGTTTAGTTGGCAATCAGCCCCAGCATTTT

V gene: TRBV28
J gene: TRBJ2-7
clone size: NA
D gene: NA
CDR3 protein: CASSLWAGVYEQYF
CDR3 DNA: TGTGCCAGCAGTTTATGGGCAGGGGTTTACGAGCAGTACTTC

V gene: TRBV19
J gene: TRBJ1-5
clone size: NA
D gene: NA
CDR3 protein: CASSMKEYQPQHF
CDR3 DNA: TGTGCCAGTAGTATGAAGGAGTATCAGCCCCAGCATTTT

V gene: TRBV9
J gene: TRBJ2-3
clone size: NA
D gene: TRBD1
CDR3 protein: CASSARQGPSTDTQYF
CDR3 DNA: TGTGCCAGCAGCGCTAGACAGGGACCTAGCACAGATACGCAGTATTTT

V gene: TRBV2
J gene: TRBJ2-3
clone size: NA
D gene: NA
CDR3 protein: CASTGPGRADTQYF
CDR3 DNA: TGTGCCAGTACGGGGCCGGGCCGGGCAGATACGCAGTATTTT

V gene: TRBV5-1
J gene: TRBJ1-3
clone size: NA
D gene: NA
CDR3 protein: CASSLTGNTIYF
CDR3 DNA: TGCGCCAGCAGCTTGACTGGAAACACCATATATTTT

V gene: TRBV6-5
J gene: TRBJ1-5
clone size: NA
D gene: TRBD1
CDR3 protein: CASSGDRGSNQPQHF
CDR3 DNA: TGTGCCAGCAGTGGGGACAGGGGAAGCAATCAGCCCCAGCATTTT

V gene: TRBV5-6
J gene: TRBJ1-3
clone size: NA
D gene: NA
CDR3 protein: CASSLGGGYSGNTIYF
CDR3 DNA: TGTGCCAGCAGCTTGGGTGGCGGATACTCTGGAAACACCATATATTTT

V gene: TRBV5-6
J gene: TRBJ1-5
clone size: NA
D gene: NA
CDR3 protein: CASSLGGINQPQHF
CDR3 DNA: TGTGCCAGCAGCTTGGGAGGGATCAATCAGCCCCAGCATTTT

V gene: TRBV27
J gene: TRBJ1-5
clone size: NA
D gene: NA
CDR3 protein: CASSLTIGGAQPQHF
CDR3 DNA: TGTGCCAGCAGTTTGACGATAGGGGGGGCTCAGCCCCAGCATTTT

V gene: TRBV7-2
J gene: TRBJ2-1
clone size: NA
D gene: NA
CDR3 protein: CASSLVFGNNEQFF
CDR3 DNA: TGTGCCAGCAGCTTAGTATTCGGGAACAATGAGCAGTTCTTC

V gene: TRBV7-9
J gene: TRBJ2-3
clone size: NA
D gene: TRBD1
CDR3 protein: CASSQWTGTSSDTQYF
CDR3 DNA: TGTGCCAGCAGCCAATGGACAGGGACGAGTTCAGATACGCAGTATTTT

V gene: TRBV28
J gene: TRBJ2-7
clone size: NA
D gene: TRBD1
CDR3 protein: CASSSGGRYEQYF
CDR3 DNA: TGTGCCAGCAGCTCAGGGGGAAGGTACGAGCAGTACTTC

V gene: TRBV18
J gene: TRBJ2-7
clone size: NA
D gene: NA
CDR3 protein: CASSPARNEQYF
CDR3 DNA: TGTGCCAGCTCACCGGCCAGGAACGAGCAGTACTTC

V gene: TRBV7-2
J gene: TRBJ2-1
clone size: NA
D gene: TRBD2
CDR3 protein: CASRIGLAGVFHEQFF
CDR3 DNA: TGTGCCAGCAGAATCGGGCTAGCGGGAGTTTTCCATGAGCAGTTCTTC

V gene: TRBV11-2
J gene: TRBJ2-4
clone size: NA
D gene: TRBD1
CDR3 protein: CASRPGQGEGAKNIQYF
CDR3 DNA: TGTGCCAGCAGACCGGGACAGGGGGAAGGGGCCAAAAACATTCAGTACTTC

V gene: TRBV6-6
J gene: TRBJ1-2
clone size: NA
D gene: TRBD1
CDR3 protein: CASSYSGQGENYGYTF
CDR3 DNA: TGTGCCAGCAGTTACTCAGGACAGGGTGAAAACTATGGCTACACCTTC

V gene: TRBV11-2
J gene: TRBJ2-3
clone size: once
D gene: NA
CDR3 protein: CASSLVGGPTGPDTQYF
CDR3 DNA: TGTGCCAGCAGCTTAGTGGGGGGACCCACCGGCCCGGATACGCAGTATTTT

V gene: TRBV5-6
J gene: TRBJ1-2
clone size: NA
D gene: TRBD1
CDR3 protein: CASRGTGPNYGYTF
CDR3 DNA: TGTGCCAGCAGGGGGACAGGCCCTAACTATGGCTACACCTTC

V gene: TRBV4-2
J gene: TRBJ2-6
clone size: once
D gene: TRBD1
CDR3 protein: CASSNSGQGITGANVLTF
CDR3 DNA: TGTGCCAGCAGCAATTCGGGACAGGGCATTACTGGGGCCAACGTCCTGACTTTC

V gene: TRBV4-2
J gene: TRBJ2-5
clone size: NA
D gene: NA
CDR3 protein: CASSQDLRETQYF
CDR3 DNA: TGTGCCAGCAGCCAAGATCTCAGGGAGACCCAGTACTTC

V gene: TRBV9
J gene: TRBJ2-1
clone size: NA
D gene: NA
CDR3 protein: CASSGPRVNEQFF
CDR3 DNA: TGTGCCAGCAGCGGCCCCAGGGTAAATGAGCAGTTCTTC

V gene: TRBV9
J gene: TRBJ2-5
clone size: NA
D gene: NA
CDR3 protein: CASSVDRGTWVSGTQYF
CDR3 DNA: TGTGCCAGCAGCGTAGATCGGGGAACTTGGGTTAGTGGGACCCAGTACTTC

V gene: TRBV27
J gene: TRBJ2-7
clone size: NA
D gene: TRBD2
CDR3 protein: CASSFPQREGLYEQYF
CDR3 DNA: TGTGCCAGCAGTTTCCCCCAGCGGGAGGGCCTGTACGAGCAGTACTTC

V gene: TRBV5-4
J gene: TRBJ1-4
clone size: NA
D gene: TRBD1
CDR3 protein: CASSSGPGQGGEKLFF
CDR3 DNA: TGTGCCAGCAGCTCAGGACCGGGACAGGGGGGAGAAAAACTGTTTTTT

V gene: TRBV27
J gene: TRBJ1-4
clone size: NA
D gene: NA
CDR3 protein: CASSSMGGADDEKLFF
CDR3 DNA: TGTGCCAGCAGTAGCATGGGGGGCGCCGATGATGAAAAACTGTTTTTT

V gene: TRBV27
J gene: TRBJ2-2
clone size: NA
D gene: NA
CDR3 protein: CASSLLNTGELFF
CDR3 DNA: TGTGCCAGCAGTTTACTAAACACCGGGGAGCTGTTTTTT

V gene: TRBV29-1
J gene: TRBJ2-3
clone size: NA
D gene: TRBD1
CDR3 protein: CSVGAGGIRDTQYF
CDR3 DNA: TGCAGCGTTGGGGCAGGGGGTATTCGGGATACGCAGTATTTT

V gene: TRBV21-1
J gene: TRBJ1-1
clone size: few
D gene: NA
CDR3 protein: CATGQGHTEAFF
CDR3 DNA: TGTGCCACAGGACAGGGTCACACTGAAGCTTTCTTT

V gene: TRBV4-1
J gene: TRBJ2-7
clone size: NA
D gene: TRBD2
CDR3 protein: CASSQDPRASGIYEQYF
CDR3 DNA: TGCGCCAGCAGCCAAGACCCCAGGGCTAGCGGGATCTACGAGCAGTACTTC

V gene: TRBV10-3
J gene: TRBJ2-7
clone size: NA
D gene: NA
CDR3 protein: CAISERGQGRPEGYF
CDR3 DNA: TGTGCCATCAGTGAGCGGGGACAAGGCCGTCCCGAAGGGTACTTC

V gene: TRBV10-3
J gene: TRBJ2-3
clone size: NA
D gene: NA
CDR3 protein: CAISESQLVSTDTQYF
CDR3 DNA: TGTGCCATCAGTGAGTCGCAGTTAGTTAGCACAGATACGCAGTATTTT

V gene: TRBV7-9
J gene: TRBJ2-3
clone size: NA
D gene: TRBD2
CDR3 protein: CASSLRWGLAGITDTQYF
CDR3 DNA: TGTGCCAGCAGCCTCCGGTGGGGCCTAGCGGGAATCACAGATACGCAGTATTTT

V gene: TRBV30
J gene: TRBJ2-2
clone size: NA
D gene: TRBD2
CDR3 protein: CALGLAGAYGTGELFF
CDR3 DNA: TGTGCCTTGGGACTAGCGGGAGCTTACGGAACCGGGGAGCTGTTTTTT

V gene: TRBV19
J gene: TRBJ2-7
clone size: NA
D gene: NA
CDR3 protein: CASSIGRAYEQYF
CDR3 DNA: TGTGCCAGTAGTATCGGCAGAGCCTACGAGCAGTACTTC

V gene: TRBV14
J gene: TRBJ1-1
clone size: once
D gene: NA
CDR3 protein: CASSQATEAFF
CDR3 DNA: TGTGCCAGCAGCCAAGCCACTGAAGCTTTCTTT

V gene: TRBV6-1
J gene: TRBJ1-1
clone size: few
D gene: NA
CDR3 protein: CASSLTRLNTEAFF
CDR3 DNA: TGTGCCAGCAGTTTGACAAGACTTAACACTGAAGCTTTCTTT

V gene: TRBV7-9
J gene: TRBJ2-1
clone size: NA
D gene: NA
CDR3 protein: CASSLRGNEQFF
CDR3 DNA: TGTGCCAGCAGCTTAAGAGGCAATGAGCAGTTCTTC

V gene: TRBV15
J gene: TRBJ2-3
clone size: once
D gene: NA
CDR3 protein: CATSRDQLILGRQYF
CDR3 DNA: TGTGCCACCAGCAGAGATCAGTTGATTTTAGGGAGGCAGTATTTT